The 19 T cell receptor beta chains below come from one sample, sequenced in a study of identical twins. TCRdb re-analysed the 5' RACE reads in MiXCR, keeping a single row per CDR3 protein. This table has 500,000 to 550,000 distinct CDR3 sequences, approximately 20% appearing once. The same specimen was also included in a second study, on yellow fever vaccine responses in identical twins.

The sample taken for sequencing was CD4+ T cells sorted from blood. These receptors were collected from a woman in her late teens or twenties in good health.

This clonotype was observed a handful of times. CDR3 amino acids: CASSPGQGAIGGYTF. The CDR3 nucleotides are TGTGCCAGCAGCCCGGGACAGGGGGCGATCGGTGGCTACACCTTC. The chain is built from TRBV12-3 or TRBV12-4 and TRBJ1-2; 12 positions agree with TRBD1. Trimming removed 6 bases from V and 7 bases from J; junction bases left unmatched: 9. This CDR3 is built from 15 residues.

The rearrangement joins TRBV4-1 to TRBJ1-2, with 9 bases that match TRBD1. The CDR3 runs 16 residues. The germline gives CDR1 MGHRA, CDR2 YSYEKL. V lost 3 bases, J lost 7 bases, and 12 bases stayed unmatched. CDR3 in DNA: TGCGCCAGCAGCCAGGAGGGACAGGGCGAGGCTAGTGGCTACACCTTC. Amino acid sequence: CASSQEGQGEASGYTF.

The rearrangement joins TRBV12-3 or TRBV12-4 to TRBJ1-1; D uncertain. Between the trimmed V and J ends, which lost 3 bases and 0 bases, there was a span of 5 bases. CDR3 length: 13 residues. The CDR3 coding sequence is TGTGCCAGCAGTTTTGATTTGAACACTGAAGCTTTCTTT. Encoded protein: CASSFDLNTEAFF.

This sequence joins TRBV20-1 and TRBJ2-3; no definite D call. The CDR3 sequence is 14 residues long. V lost 2 bases, J lost 2 bases, and 11 bases lay in between. CDR1 is DFQATT and CDR2 is SNEGSKA in the germline V gene (reference sequence). The CDR3 loop reads CSARYGQHTDTQYF. DNA for the CDR3: TGCAGTGCTAGATATGGCCAACACACAGATACGCAGTATTTT.

V usage is TRBV5-1 and J usage is TRBJ2-2; 10 bases are a match to TRBD1. CDR1 SGHRS and CDR2 YFSETQ come from the germline V gene. V lost 7 bases and J lost 4; bases outside the gene matches: 4. The length of the CDR3 is 14 residues. CDR3 amino acids: CASAGQGSTGELFF. For the CDR3, the DNA is TGCGCCAGCGCGGGACAGGGGTCCACCGGGGAGCTGTTTTTT.

The J gene is TRBJ2-1, the V gene TRBV7-9; maybe TRBD2 (6 bases). Germline V gene lookup returns CDR1 SEHNR and CDR2 FQNEAQ (reference sequence). Trimming shortened V by 2 bases and J by 7 bases, and 15 bases separated the two germline ends. The CDR3 is made up of 15 amino acids. The CDR3 DNA sequence: TGTGCCAGCAGCTTAAAGCCTCCGGAGGGAAATGAGCAGTTCTTC. Translation: CASSLKPPEGNEQFF.

V usage is TRBV5-1 and J usage is TRBJ2-1, with D perhaps assigned TRBD1 or TRBD2 (6 bases each). With 0 bases removed from V and 7 bases from J, the gap between germline ends came to 23 bases. CDR1 and CDR2 (germline): SGHRS, YFSETQ. The CDR3 has 18 amino acids. The CDR3 sequence: CASSLAGSGQPGRNEQFF. Here the CDR3 DNA reads TGCGCCAGCAGCTTGGCCGGGTCTGGACAGCCGGGGAGGAATGAGCAGTTCTTC. The full variable domain, with the rest looked up from reference TRBV5-1 and TRBJ2-1, is KAGVTQTPRYLIKTRGQQVTLSCSPISGHRSVSWYQQTPGQGLQFLFEYFSETQRNKGNFPGRFSGRQFSNSRSEMNVSTLELGDSALYLCASSLAGSGQPGRNEQFFGPGTRLTVL.

This clonotype was counted between two and nine times. This chain uses TRBV5-6 with TRBJ2-5; TRBD2 matches 8 bases. Per the germline V gene, CDR1 is SGHDT and CDR2 is YYEEEE. J gave up 4 bases and V 4 bases, and 6 bases lay outside the gene matches. This CDR3 has 14 amino acids. CDR3 protein: CASSTPLAGETQYF. The CDR3 DNA reads TGTGCCAGCAGCACACCTCTAGCGGGAGAGACCCAGTACTTC.

The chain recombines TRBV27 with TRBJ2-3; 7 bases match TRBD2. Looked up from germline, CDR1 is MNHEY and CDR2 is SMNVEV (reference sequence). This CDR3 is 15 amino acids long. Germline trimming cut 2 bases from V and 3 bases from J; bases unmatched to any gene: 5. CDR3 protein: CASSLRGGRTDTQYF. The CDR3 DNA follows: TGTGCCAGCAGTTTACGCGGGGGAAGGACAGATACGCAGTATTTT.

This chain connects TRBV12-3 or TRBV12-4 to TRBJ1-5; TRBD1 agrees at 8 bases. The CDR3 spans 15 residues. V lost 6 bases to trimming and J lost 3 bases; unmatched junction nucleotides: 7. The CDR3 is CASRPGQGANQPQHF. The CDR3 region has the DNA TGTGCCAGCAGACCAGGACAGGGCGCCAATCAGCCCCAGCATTTT.

The chain combines TRBV28 with TRBJ2-7, with D perhaps TRBD1 (5 bases). Germline CDR1 is MDHEN and CDR2 is SYDVKM. Trimming took 3 bases from V and 0 from J, leaving 9 bases between them. The CDR3 is made up of 14 amino acids. CDR3 bases: TGTGCCAGCAGTTTCAAGGGGATCTCCTACGAGCAGTACTTC. It is translated as CASSFKGISYEQYF.

The chain recombines TRBV5-5 with TRBJ2-3; no clear D. Germline values: CDR1 SGHKS, CDR2 YYEKEE (reference sequence). Trimming shortened V by 5 bases and J by 2 bases, and 9 bases separated the two germline ends. The CDR3 is made up of 13 amino acids. CDR3 sequence (DNA): TGTGCCAGCAGAGGAGAAACCACAGATACGCAGTATTTT. This translates into CASRGETTDTQYF.

The chain joins TRBV24-1 to TRBJ2-2, with 8 bases aligning to TRBD1. Germline CDR1 reads KGHDR; CDR2 reads SFDVKD. The ends lost 1 base at V and 6 bases at J; junction bases unmatched: 3. CDR3 length: 15 residues. The CDR3 DNA is TGTGCCACCAGTGATTTTGGACAGGGTTCCGGGGAGCTGTTTTTT. The encoded protein is CATSDFGQGSGELFF.

This clonotype turned up a few times. The chain employs TRBV7-9 and TRBJ2-1, with TRBD1 identical over 7 bases. The CDR3 contains 15 residues. With 7 bases clipped from V and 10 bases from J, the junction kept 16 bases outside the gene matches. The germline V gene has CDR1 SEHNR and CDR2 FQNEAQ (reference sequence). The CDR3 loop is CASTSPVRGDSEQFF. The CDR3 nucleotides are TGTGCCAGCACCTCACCGGTACGAGGGGACAGCGAGCAGTTCTTC.

The genes are TRBV29-1 and TRBJ2-5; possibly TRBD2 for D (6 bases). This CDR3 has 12 residues. Trimming removed 1 base at V and 5 bases at J, with 8 bases between. Germline loops: CDR1 SQVTM, CDR2 ANQGSEA. CDR3 amino acids: CSVEGGRETQYF. For the CDR3, the DNA is TGCAGCGTTGAAGGTGGGAGGGAGACCCAGTACTTC.

V and J are TRBV20-1 and TRBJ2-7; a weak D match, TRBD2 (6 bases). This CDR3 has 15 amino acids. Trimming removed 4 bases at V and 3 bases at J, with 19 bases between. The germline CDR1 and CDR2 sequences are DFQATT and SNEGSKA (reference sequence). CDR3 in amino acids: CSATSPSTSYYEQYF. The CDR3 region has the DNA TGCAGTGCTACGAGTCCTTCTACTAGCTACTACGAGCAGTACTTC.

This clonotype turned up a few times. This chain connects TRBV10-3 to TRBJ2-3; 8 bases are a match to TRBD2. From germline, CDR1 is ENHRY and CDR2 SYGVKD. The V segment lost 2 bases and the J segment 2 bases; nucleotides outside the gene matches: 3. The CDR3 contains 15 residues. CDR3 sequence: CAISERGGNTDTQYF. The DNA of the CDR3 is TGTGCCATCAGTGAGCGGGGGGGAAACACAGATACGCAGTATTTT.

This clonotype has a count of ten or more. The CDR3 region is CSVGFGRATDTQYF. DNA of the CDR3: TGCAGCGTTGGTTTTGGGAGGGCCACAGATACGCAGTATTTT. The chain employs TRBV29-1 and TRBJ2-3; 7 bases align to TRBD2. The germline CDR1 and CDR2 sequences are SQVTM and ANQGSEA. The CDR3 contains 14 residues. J lost 2 bases, V lost 4 bases, and 6 bases had no gene match.

This clonotype was counted between two and nine times. As DNA, the CDR3 is TGTGCCAGCAGCCCTCCACGCGGGACGAACAATGAGCAGTTCTTC. Translated, it gives CASSPPRGTNNEQFF. The V and J genes are TRBV7-9 and TRBJ2-1, with D possibly matching TRBD2 (6 bases). V dropped 5 bases and J dropped 5 bases, with 16 bases sitting between them. This CDR3 spans 15 amino acids. Germline V CDR1 and CDR2: SEHNR, FQNEAQ (reference sequence).